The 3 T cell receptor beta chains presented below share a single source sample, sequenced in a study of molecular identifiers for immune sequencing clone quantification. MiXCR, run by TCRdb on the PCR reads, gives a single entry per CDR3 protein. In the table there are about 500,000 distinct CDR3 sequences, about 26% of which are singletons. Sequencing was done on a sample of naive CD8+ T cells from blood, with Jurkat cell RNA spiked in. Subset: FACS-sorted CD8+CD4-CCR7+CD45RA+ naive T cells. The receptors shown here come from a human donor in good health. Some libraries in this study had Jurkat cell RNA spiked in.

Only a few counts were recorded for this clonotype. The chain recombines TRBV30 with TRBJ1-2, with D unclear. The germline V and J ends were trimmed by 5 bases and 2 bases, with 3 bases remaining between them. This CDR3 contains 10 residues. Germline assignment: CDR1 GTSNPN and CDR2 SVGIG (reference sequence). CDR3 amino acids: CAWDNYGYTF. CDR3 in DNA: TGTGCCTGGGACAACTATGGCTACACCTTC.

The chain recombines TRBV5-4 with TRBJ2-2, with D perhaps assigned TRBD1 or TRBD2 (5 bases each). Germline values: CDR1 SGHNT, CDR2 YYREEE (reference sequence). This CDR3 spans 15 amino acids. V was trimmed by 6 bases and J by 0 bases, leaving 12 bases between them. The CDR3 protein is CASTSLGANTGELFF. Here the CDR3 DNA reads TGTGCCAGCACCTCTTTGGGGGCGAACACCGGGGAGCTGTTTTTT.

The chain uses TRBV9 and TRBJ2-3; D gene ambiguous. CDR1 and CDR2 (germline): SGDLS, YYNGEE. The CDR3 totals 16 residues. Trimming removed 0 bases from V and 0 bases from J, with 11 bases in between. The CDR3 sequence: CASSVGGAPSTDTQYF. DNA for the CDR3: TGTGCCAGCAGCGTAGGTGGAGCGCCTAGCACAGATACGCAGTATTTT.